Below are 10 T cell receptor beta chains sequenced from a single sample in a study of monozygotic twins with inflammatory bowel disease. No DNA is given; TCRdb re-called the 5' RACE reads and lists each CDR3 protein once. The listing records approximately 380,000 distinct CDR3 sequences. Material for sequencing was blood. All receptors derive from a human donor with ulcerative colitis or Crohn's disease, or a healthy co-twin of an affected twin (not recorded which).

The rearrangement joins TRBV27 to TRBJ2-7; TCRdb designates TRBD1, a call that cannot be tested without DNA. The CDR3 has 16 amino acids. Germline CDR1 reads MNHEY; CDR2 reads SMNVEV (reference sequence). The CDR3 loop is CASRTYRDGEAYEQYF.

The chain links TRBV20-1 to TRBJ2-7; TCRdb returns TRBD1, unconfirmable since there is no DNA. Germline V gives CDR1 DFQATT, CDR2 SNEGSKA (reference sequence). The CDR3 loop spans 13 amino acids. The CDR3 protein is CSSRGPDSYEQYF.

This rearrangement joins TRBV5-1 to TRBJ2-3; no DNA is available, so the TRBD2 call from TCRdb remains unchecked. This CDR3 has 18 amino acids. Germline-derived CDR1 and CDR2 are SGHRS and YFSETQ. The CDR3 spells CASSSGYGRGGGTDTQYF.

The chain carries TRBV28 and TRBJ1-3; lacking DNA, the TRBD1 call made by TCRdb goes unchecked. The CDR3 totals 18 residues. Germline V gives CDR1 MDHEN, CDR2 SYDVKM. CDR3 residues: CASSPPGAAKISGNTIYF.

The chain joins TRBV6-1 to TRBJ2-7; checking the TCRdb D call of TRBD1 is not possible without DNA. Looked up from germline, CDR1 is MNHNS and CDR2 is SASEGT. The CDR3 is 15 residues long. CDR3 protein: CASSAYPGNSYEQYF.

V is TRBV4-1 and J is TRBJ2-7; no DNA is available, so the TRBD1 call from TCRdb remains unchecked. This CDR3 has 16 amino acids. Per germline, CDR1 MGHRA and CDR2 YSYEKL. CDR3 in amino acids: CASSPGTRVSTYEQYF.

The genes are TRBV29-1 and TRBJ2-3; TCRdb's D call of TRBD1 is untestable without DNA. CDR3 length equals 16 residues. Per the germline V gene, CDR1 is SQVTM and CDR2 is ANQGSEA. The CDR3: CSVEDRAGSRTDTQYF.

The CDR3 region is CASSTGQGDEKLFF. This chain links TRBV5-1 with TRBJ1-4; without DNA, the TCRdb call of TRBD1 cannot be checked. This CDR3 is built from 14 residues. Looked up from germline, CDR1 is SGHRS and CDR2 is YFSETQ.

The chain has TRBV5-1 and TRBJ1-1. Looked up from germline, CDR1 is SGHRS and CDR2 is YFSETQ. The CDR3 loop spans 12 amino acids. The CDR3 is CASSLGNAEAFF.

V and J are TRBV6-6 and TRBJ1-2; checking the TCRdb D call of TRBD1 is not possible without DNA. This CDR3 has 14 residues. Germline CDR1 is MNHNY and CDR2 is SVGAGI (reference sequence). Here the CDR3 reads CASSYRTGNYGYTF.